The 21 T cell receptor beta chains below come from one sample, sequenced in a study of cytomegalovirus exposure and HLA in healthy donors. With 60 Vbeta and 13 Jbeta primers, the PCR was carried out. Only in-frame clones appear in the TCRdb table, and some are missing; sequencing was by immunoSEQ multiplex PCR. The data contain about 78,000 clones, 72% of them singletons. What was sequenced was PBMCs. Receptors originate from a woman aged 40 to 50 in good health and CMV-seropositive.

J is TRBJ2-7 and V is TRBV30, with 10 positions matching TRBD1. Per the germline V gene, CDR1 is GTSNPN and CDR2 is SVGIG (reference sequence). J was trimmed by 7 bases and V by 3 bases; bases with no gene match: 9. CDR3 length: 14 amino acids. Written as DNA, the CDR3 is TGTGCCTGGAGCGACAGGGGGCGCGTTACTGAGCAGTACTTC. It yields the protein CAWSDRGRVTEQYF.

The V call is TRBV6-5, the J call TRBJ2-7, with TRBD1 identical over 7 bases. The CDR3 contains 14 residues. Looked up from germline, CDR1 is MNHEY and CDR2 is SVGAGI. Trimming took 8 bases from V and 4 from J; bases not matched to a gene: 11. The CDR3 is CASAESGTEYEQYF. The CDR3 DNA is TGTGCCAGCGCCGAGTCCGGGACAGAGTACGAGCAGTACTTC.

The chain couples TRBV2 to TRBJ1-5, with no clear D. The CDR3 has 14 residues. Germline loops: CDR1 SNHLY, CDR2 FYNNEI. The ends were cut back, 6 bases at V and 0 bases at J, with 9 bases in the middle. CDR3 nucleotide sequence: TGTGCCAGCAGACCCGGGAGTAGCAATCAGCCCCAGCATTTT. This encodes CASRPGSSNQPQHF.

The chain is built from TRBV18 and TRBJ2-2; 7 nucleotides line up with TRBD2. The CDR3 totals 15 residues. Germline CDR1 and CDR2: KGHSH and LQKENI. Trimming at V came to 4 bases and at J to 6 bases, leaving 8 bases not matched to a gene. CDR3 amino acids: CASSRGGMDAGELFF. CDR3 sequence (DNA): TGTGCCAGCTCACGGGGAGGGATGGACGCCGGGGAGCTGTTTTTT.

This chain uses TRBV5-4 with TRBJ1-2, with D possibly TRBD1 on 5 matching bases. CDR3 length: 12 residues. V dropped 5 bases and J dropped 8 bases, with 13 bases sitting between them. The germline CDR1 and CDR2 sequences are SGHNT and YYREEE (reference sequence). The CDR3 spells CASSLVGGGYTF. The DNA for the CDR3 is TGTGCCAGCAGTCTCGTGGGGGGAGGCTACACCTTC.

The chain carries TRBV30 and TRBJ1-2, with no clear D. This CDR3 is 12 amino acids long. Germline values: CDR1 GTSNPN, CDR2 SVGIG (reference sequence). Between the trimmed V and J ends, which lost 2 bases and 4 bases, there was a span of 8 bases. The CDR3 coding sequence is TGTGCCTGGAGTTCGGGAGGCTATGGCTACACCTTC. This codes for CAWSSGGYGYTF.

V and J are TRBV6-6 and TRBJ2-7; 7 bases agree with TRBD1. Germline CDR1 is MNHNY and CDR2 is SVGAGI (reference sequence). This CDR3 spans 14 amino acids. After removal of 6 bases from V and 5 bases from J, the junction contained 10 bases not matched to a gene. In DNA, the CDR3 is TGTGCCAGCAGACCCTTCGACAGGGCCCACGAGCAGTACTTC. Translated: CASRPFDRAHEQYF.

The V call is TRBV5-1, the J call TRBJ2-7; D is ambiguous. The ends were cut back, 0 bases at V and 0 bases at J, with 7 bases in the middle. Germline V gives CDR1 SGHRS, CDR2 YFSETQ. CDR3 length: 14 amino acids. The CDR3 region is CASSLGRSSYEQYF. The CDR3 region has the DNA TGCGCCAGCAGCTTGGGACGGAGCTCCTACGAGCAGTACTTC.

The rearrangement uses TRBV30 and TRBJ2-1; D ambiguous. Trimming pared 2 bases from V and 2 bases from J, leaving 7 bases between. CDR1 GTSNPN and CDR2 SVGIG come from the germline V gene (reference sequence). The CDR3 contains 13 residues. The CDR3 loop reads CAWSQNTYNEQFF. As DNA, the CDR3 is TGTGCCTGGAGTCAGAACACCTACAATGAGCAGTTCTTC.

V and J are TRBV6-5 and TRBJ1-1, with a tentative D call TRBD1 (5 bases). V shed 5 bases and J shed 4 bases, with 14 bases lying between them. CDR1 is MNHEY, CDR2 SVGAGI, per germline. The CDR3 spans 14 residues. The CDR3 DNA reads TGTGCCAGCAGTCCATGGAGGGGATCCACTGAAGCTTTCTTT. Translated, it gives CASSPWRGSTEAFF.

This chain uses TRBV27 with TRBJ1-2; D is unclear. Germline-derived CDR1 and CDR2 are MNHEY and SMNVEV (reference sequence). V gave up 4 bases and J gave up 4 bases, with 13 bases separating them. This CDR3 spans 14 amino acids. The CDR3 loop is CASSSRGGRYGYTF. CDR3 sequence (DNA): TGTGCCAGCAGTTCCCGCGGAGGGCGCTATGGCTACACCTTC.

This chain joins TRBV19 and TRBJ2-7; D is possibly TRBD2 (5 bases). This CDR3 region has 14 residues. The germline CDR1 and CDR2 sequences are LNHDA and SQIVND (reference sequence). Between the trimmed V and J ends, which lost 8 bases and 0 bases, there was a span of 14 bases. The CDR3 here is CASPPSIHSYEQYF. CDR3 bases: TGTGCCAGTCCCCCTAGCATTCACTCCTACGAGCAGTACTTC.

The chain is built from TRBV5-6 and TRBJ1-4, with TRBD1 matching over 8 bases. CDR3 length: 14 amino acids. Germline V CDR1 and CDR2: SGHDT, YYEEEE. V shed 1 base and J 8 bases; nucleotides not matched to a gene: 4. The CDR3: CASSLQGAEEKLFF. CDR3 DNA sequence: TGTGCCAGCAGCTTGCAGGGGGCAGAAGAAAAACTGTTTTTT.

The chain couples TRBV28 to TRBJ2-7; 7 bases map to TRBD2. The CDR3 covers 14 residues. Per germline, CDR1 MDHEN and CDR2 SYDVKM. The V segment lost 3 bases and the J segment 7 bases; nucleotides outside the gene matches: 9. The CDR3 bases are TGTGCCAGCAGTTTGGGGGGGTCTTCGAAAGAGCAGTACTTC. Its protein product is CASSLGGSSKEQYF.

This chain connects TRBV28 to TRBJ2-7; weak D call: TRBD1 (7 bases). CDR1 and CDR2 from the germline V gene are MDHEN and SYDVKM. The germline V and J ends were trimmed by 3 bases and 7 bases, with 16 bases remaining between them. This CDR3 is built from 14 residues. In DNA form, the CDR3 reads TGTGCCAGCAGTTTCGGAGGGGGCCTACTGGAGCAGTACTTC. Its protein is CASSFGGGLLEQYF.

J is TRBJ1-1 and V is TRBV30; D might be TRBD1 (6 bases). The ends were cut back, 4 bases at V and 3 bases at J, with 12 bases in the middle. This CDR3 has 13 residues. Germline V gene data show CDR1 as GTSNPN and CDR2 as SVGIG (reference sequence). CDR3 protein: CAWMTGHHTEAFF. For the CDR3, the DNA is TGTGCCTGGATGACAGGACACCACACTGAAGCTTTCTTT.

This chain links TRBV29-1 with TRBJ2-1; the match to TRBD2 covers 8 bases. Germline assignment: CDR1 SQVTM and CDR2 ANQGSEA. Trimming took 8 bases from V and 1 from J; bases not matched to a gene: 10. The CDR3 runs to 15 residues. The CDR3 coding sequence is TGCAGCTTTCCTATAGCGGGAAGGTCCTACAATGAGCAGTTCTTC. It encodes CSFPIAGRSYNEQFF.

A few counts support this clone. The CDR3 loop reads CASSSVLTDTQYF. CDR3 nucleotides: TGTGCCAGCAGCTCCGTCCTCACAGATACGCAGTATTTT. J is TRBJ2-3 and V is TRBV5-6, with D hard to call. The CDR3 covers 13 residues. Germline values: CDR1 SGHDT, CDR2 YYEEEE. Between the trimmed V and J ends, which lost 3 bases and 2 bases, there was a span of 7 bases.

This clone was observed a handful of times. J is TRBJ2-2 and V is TRBV6-5; TRBD1 agrees at 7 bases. There are 14 residues in the CDR3. CDR1 and CDR2 from the germline V gene are MNHEY and SVGAGI. Trimming removed 6 bases from V and 2 bases from J; junction bases left unmatched: 3. The CDR3 reads CASRAGGNTGELFF. The DNA for the CDR3 is TGTGCCAGCAGGGCAGGGGGTAACACCGGGGAGCTGTTTTTT.

This chain joins TRBV5-6 and TRBJ2-5, with TRBD2 matching 8 bases. The CDR3 sequence is 13 residues long. V lost 4 bases to trimming and J lost 4 bases; unmatched junction nucleotides: 3. Germline V gene data show CDR1 as SGHDT and CDR2 as YYEEEE. The CDR3, as DNA: TGTGCCAGCAGCCGTCGGGGGGGAGAGACCCAGTACTTC. This gives the protein CASSRRGGETQYF.

The chain is built from TRBV5-1 and TRBJ2-1; 13 bases map to TRBD2. Germline CDR1 is SGHRS and CDR2 is YFSETQ. This CDR3 contains 14 residues. The V segment lost 7 bases and the J segment 9 bases; nucleotides outside the gene matches: 7. The DNA of the CDR3 is TGCGCCAGCCAAGGACTAGCGGGAGTCTCTGAGCAGTTCTTC. It codes for CASQGLAGVSEQFF.